A selection of T cell receptor beta chains follows, all from one sample in a study of human T cells and chemical hapten exposure. TCRdb passed the RACE reads through MiXCR, listing each CDR3 protein once. The sample has under 400,000 distinct CDR3 sequences; roughly 5% are singletons. The sample was whole blood, taken in connection with sensitization to the hapten diphenylcyclopropenone (DPC). These receptors all come from a woman aged 45-59 years with alopecia areata. Some clones in this sample may be carry-over from other donors' samples. The CDR3 runs from the conserved cysteine through the conserved F or W. The order of the fields is V gene, clone size, D gene, J gene, CDR3 protein, CDR3 DNA. A D gene is named only where the DNA matches it firmly. Some rows mark clone size as missing; the rest say once, few, many or name a class of expanded clone.

V gene: TRBV20-1; clone size: many; D gene: NA; J gene: TRBJ2-1; CDR3 protein: CSANPIGASIEGEQFF; CDR3 DNA: TGCAGTGCTAACCCTATCGGAGCCTCCATAGAGGGTGAGCAGTTCTTC
V gene: TRBV20-1; clone size: NA; D gene: NA; J gene: TRBJ1-5; CDR3 protein: CSARTPNSNQPQHF; CDR3 DNA: TGCAGTGCTAGAACCCCTAATAGCAATCAGCCCCAGCATTTT
V gene: TRBV2; clone size: NA; D gene: NA; J gene: TRBJ1-2; CDR3 protein: CASRGVIRDDGYGYTF; CDR3 DNA: TGTGCCAGCAGGGGGGTGATCCGGGACGACGGCTATGGCTACACCTTC
V gene: TRBV5-4; clone size: NA; D gene: TRBD1; J gene: TRBJ2-1; CDR3 protein: CASSSRDSYNEQFF; CDR3 DNA: TGTGCCAGCAGCTCCCGGGACAGCTACAATGAGCAGTTCTTC
V gene: TRBV19; clone size: many; D gene: TRBD1; J gene: TRBJ2-1; CDR3 protein: CASSASRGPYNEQFF; CDR3 DNA: TGTGCCAGTAGTGCCTCAAGGGGGCCCTACAATGAGCAGTTCTTC
V gene: TRBV4-1; clone size: few; D gene: NA; J gene: TRBJ1-2; CDR3 protein: CASSRDGALPGYTF; CDR3 DNA: TGCGCCAGCAGCCGGGATGGGGCCCTCCCCGGCTACACCTTC
V gene: TRBV12-3/TRBV12-4; clone size: many; D gene: NA; J gene: TRBJ2-3; CDR3 protein: CASSSGGGADTQYF; CDR3 DNA: TGTGCCAGCAGTTCTGGGGGGGGCGCAGATACGCAGTATTTT
V gene: TRBV28; clone size: few; D gene: NA; J gene: TRBJ1-6; CDR3 protein: CASTPPYNSPLHF; CDR3 DNA: TGTGCCAGCACCCCCCCCTATAATTCACCCCTCCACTTT
V gene: TRBV29-1; clone size: few; D gene: NA; J gene: TRBJ2-2; CDR3 protein: CSVVGGNRPGELFF; CDR3 DNA: TGCAGCGTTGTTGGCGGGAACCGCCCCGGGGAGCTGTTTTTT
V gene: TRBV4-2; clone size: few; D gene: NA; J gene: TRBJ1-4; CDR3 protein: CATGARGSEKLFF; CDR3 DNA: TGTGCCACCGGGGCCAGGGGAAGTGAAAAACTGTTTTTT
V gene: TRBV5-1; clone size: NA; D gene: NA; J gene: TRBJ2-1; CDR3 protein: CASSETGGGFVRDEQFF; CDR3 DNA: TGCGCCAGCTCCGAAACAGGAGGGGGTTTTGTTAGGGATGAGCAGTTCTTC
V gene: TRBV6-5; clone size: NA; D gene: NA; J gene: TRBJ2-3; CDR3 protein: CASSYSDRGPTLRNTQYF; CDR3 DNA: TGTGCCAGCAGTTACTCAGACCGGGGGCCAACCCTCAGAAATACGCAGTATTTT
V gene: TRBV6-2/TRBV6-3; clone size: many; D gene: NA; J gene: TRBJ2-7; CDR3 protein: CASKRGIHYEQYF; CDR3 DNA: TGTGCCAGCAAACGGGGCATCCACTACGAGCAGTACTTC
V gene: TRBV6-2/TRBV6-3; clone size: few; D gene: TRBD2; J gene: TRBJ2-1; CDR3 protein: CASSPLREVNNEQFF; CDR3 DNA: TGTGCCAGCAGTCCCCTGCGGGAGGTAAACAATGAGCAGTTCTTC
V gene: TRBV3-1; clone size: NA; D gene: NA; J gene: TRBJ1-2; CDR3 protein: CASNQERGYTF; CDR3 DNA: TGTGCCAGCAACCAAGAACGTGGCTACACCTTC
V gene: TRBV6-2/TRBV6-3; clone size: few; D gene: NA; J gene: TRBJ1-5; CDR3 protein: CASSSLYSNQPQHF; CDR3 DNA: TGTGCCAGCAGTTCCCTATACAGCAATCAGCCCCAGCATTTT
V gene: TRBV20-1; clone size: NA; D gene: TRBD2; J gene: TRBJ2-1; CDR3 protein: CSARDPSGGTRSAEQFF; CDR3 DNA: TGCAGTGCTAGAGATCCTAGCGGGGGTACACGGTCCGCTGAGCAGTTCTTC
V gene: TRBV3-1; clone size: many; D gene: NA; J gene: TRBJ2-3; CDR3 protein: CASSHPGGSTDTQYF; CDR3 DNA: TGTGCCAGCAGCCACCCCGGGGGTTCCACAGATACGCAGTATTTT
V gene: TRBV27; clone size: few; D gene: NA; J gene: TRBJ2-5; CDR3 protein: CASSLFGWETQYF; CDR3 DNA: TGTGCCAGCAGTTTATTTGGTTGGGAGACCCAGTACTTC
V gene: TRBV29-1; clone size: NA; D gene: TRBD1; J gene: TRBJ1-1; CDR3 protein: CSVPRQGNEAFF; CDR3 DNA: TGCAGCGTGCCCCGACAGGGTAATGAAGCTTTCTTT
V gene: TRBV5-1; clone size: few; D gene: NA; J gene: TRBJ1-1; CDR3 protein: CASGTDRASTEAFF; CDR3 DNA: TGCGCCAGCGGAACGGATCGCGCCTCGACTGAAGCTTTCTTT
V gene: TRBV27; clone size: few; D gene: NA; J gene: TRBJ2-3; CDR3 protein: CASSPVRFSTDTQYF; CDR3 DNA: TGTGCCAGCAGCCCCGTTAGGTTTAGCACAGATACGCAGTATTTT
V gene: TRBV3-1; clone size: many; D gene: TRBD2; J gene: TRBJ2-3; CDR3 protein: CASSPETSGSTDTQYF; CDR3 DNA: TGTGCCAGCAGCCCCGAGACTAGCGGGAGCACAGATACGCAGTATTTT
V gene: TRBV3-1; clone size: many; D gene: TRBD1; J gene: TRBJ1-5; CDR3 protein: CASSRTGQGSQPQHF; CDR3 DNA: TGTGCCAGCAGCCGCACGGGACAGGGAAGTCAGCCCCAGCATTTT
V gene: TRBV21-1; clone size: many; D gene: NA; J gene: TRBJ2-7; CDR3 protein: CASTAYEQYF; CDR3 DNA: TGTGCCAGCACTGCCTACGAGCAGTACTTC
V gene: TRBV18; clone size: once; D gene: TRBD1; J gene: TRBJ2-3; CDR3 protein: CASSPPTGTASTDTQYF; CDR3 DNA: TGTGCCAGCTCACCACCGACGGGGACAGCTAGCACAGATACGCAGTATTTT
V gene: TRBV7-8; clone size: many; D gene: NA; J gene: TRBJ2-2; CDR3 protein: CASEGQLGFGELFF; CDR3 DNA: TGTGCCAGCGAGGGACAACTAGGGTTCGGGGAGCTGTTTTTT
V gene: TRBV29-1; clone size: many; D gene: NA; J gene: TRBJ1-4; CDR3 protein: CSVAEKNEKLFF; CDR3 DNA: TGCAGCGTTGCAGAGAAGAATGAAAAACTGTTTTTT
V gene: TRBV12-3/TRBV12-4; clone size: NA; D gene: NA; J gene: TRBJ1-4; CDR3 protein: CASTQTGHNHEKLFF; CDR3 DNA: TGTGCCAGCACCCAAACAGGTCACAATCACGAAAAACTGTTTTTT
V gene: TRBV10-1; clone size: many; D gene: TRBD2; J gene: TRBJ2-3; CDR3 protein: CASSVLAGGPDTQYF; CDR3 DNA: TGCGCCAGCAGTGTTCTAGCGGGAGGGCCAGATACGCAGTATTTT
V gene: TRBV15; clone size: many; D gene: NA; J gene: TRBJ2-1; CDR3 protein: CATSRTMGEQFF; CDR3 DNA: TGTGCCACCAGCAGGACCATGGGTGAGCAGTTCTTC
V gene: TRBV6-5; clone size: few; D gene: NA; J gene: TRBJ2-7; CDR3 protein: CASSYSGLGSYEQYF; CDR3 DNA: TGTGCCAGCAGTTACTCGGGACTTGGGAGCTACGAGCAGTACTTC
V gene: TRBV7-2; clone size: few; D gene: TRBD1; J gene: TRBJ1-4; CDR3 protein: CASSPRTGGRIEKLFF; CDR3 DNA: TGTGCCAGCAGCCCGCGGACAGGGGGACGGATTGAAAAACTGTTTTTT
V gene: TRBV20-1; clone size: NA; D gene: NA; J gene: TRBJ1-5; CDR3 protein: CSARGGSNQPQHF; CDR3 DNA: TGCAGTGCTAGGGGGGGGAGCAATCAGCCCCAGCATTTT
V gene: TRBV10-3; clone size: NA; D gene: NA; J gene: TRBJ2-3; CDR3 protein: CAIRWTTDTQYF; CDR3 DNA: TGTGCCATCAGATGGACCACAGATACGCAGTATTTT
V gene: TRBV7-2; clone size: many; D gene: NA; J gene: TRBJ2-3; CDR3 protein: CALIDQSGTDTQYF; CDR3 DNA: TGTGCCCTTATCGACCAGTCCGGCACAGATACGCAGTATTTT
V gene: TRBV20-1; clone size: NA; D gene: NA; J gene: TRBJ1-1; CDR3 protein: CSASIGRMGYGTEAFF; CDR3 DNA: TGCAGTGCTAGCATTGGACGGATGGGGTATGGCACTGAAGCTTTCTTT
V gene: TRBV2; clone size: many; D gene: TRBD1; J gene: TRBJ1-5; CDR3 protein: CASSGGPGGQPQHF; CDR3 DNA: TGTGCCAGCAGTGGAGGTCCAGGGGGTCAGCCCCAGCATTTT
V gene: TRBV2; clone size: many; D gene: NA; J gene: TRBJ2-3; CDR3 protein: CASTVTDTQYF; CDR3 DNA: TGTGCCAGCACGGTCACAGATACGCAGTATTTT
V gene: TRBV5-1; clone size: many; D gene: TRBD2; J gene: TRBJ2-7; CDR3 protein: CASSLAASGSPYEQYF; CDR3 DNA: TGCGCCAGCAGCTTGGCCGCTAGCGGTTCTCCCTACGAGCAGTACTTC
V gene: TRBV7-2; clone size: many; D gene: NA; J gene: TRBJ2-3; CDR3 protein: CASSLVLRSSTDTQYF; CDR3 DNA: TGTGCCAGCAGCTTAGTATTACGTAGTAGCACAGATACGCAGTATTTT
V gene: TRBV6-1; clone size: many; D gene: NA; J gene: TRBJ1-1; CDR3 protein: CASSEPNREAFF; CDR3 DNA: TGTGCCAGCAGTGAACCCAACAGAGAAGCTTTCTTT
V gene: TRBV19; clone size: NA; D gene: TRBD1; J gene: TRBJ1-2; CDR3 protein: CASRDRVDYGYTF; CDR3 DNA: TGTGCCAGTAGGGACAGGGTAGACTATGGCTACACCTTC
V gene: TRBV3-1; clone size: few; D gene: TRBD1; J gene: TRBJ2-6; CDR3 protein: CASSQDGQGLIWTGANVLTF; CDR3 DNA: TGTGCCAGCAGCCAAGATGGACAGGGATTAATTTGGACTGGGGCCAACGTCCTGACTTTC
V gene: TRBV4-2; clone size: many; D gene: TRBD2; J gene: TRBJ2-3; CDR3 protein: CASRVIAGGSTDTQYF; CDR3 DNA: TGTGCCAGCAGAGTCATAGCGGGGGGAAGCACAGATACGCAGTATTTT